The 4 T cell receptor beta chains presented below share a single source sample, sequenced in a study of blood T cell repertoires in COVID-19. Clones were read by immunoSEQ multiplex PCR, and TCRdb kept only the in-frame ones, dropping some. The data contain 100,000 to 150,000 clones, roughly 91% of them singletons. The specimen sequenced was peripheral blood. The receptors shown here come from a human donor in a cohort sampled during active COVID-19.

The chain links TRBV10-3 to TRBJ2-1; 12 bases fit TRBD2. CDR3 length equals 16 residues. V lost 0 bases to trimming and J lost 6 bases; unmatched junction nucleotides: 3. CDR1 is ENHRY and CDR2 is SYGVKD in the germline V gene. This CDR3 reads CAISESTSGSLNEQFF. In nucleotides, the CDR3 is TGTGCCATCAGTGAGTCGACTAGCGGGAGTCTCAATGAGCAGTTCTTC.

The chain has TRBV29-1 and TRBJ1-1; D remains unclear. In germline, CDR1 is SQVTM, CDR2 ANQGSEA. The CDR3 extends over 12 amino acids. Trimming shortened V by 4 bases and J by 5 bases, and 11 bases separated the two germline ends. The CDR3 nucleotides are TGCAGCGTTGTGAAGGACTCAACTGAAGCTTTCTTT. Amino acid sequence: CSVVKDSTEAFF.

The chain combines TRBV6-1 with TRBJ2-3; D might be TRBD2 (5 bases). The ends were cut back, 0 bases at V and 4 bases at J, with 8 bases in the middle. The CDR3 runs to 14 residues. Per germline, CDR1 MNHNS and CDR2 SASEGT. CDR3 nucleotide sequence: TGTGCCAGCAGTGAAGCGGACTCGGCAGATACGCAGTATTTT. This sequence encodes CASSEADSADTQYF.

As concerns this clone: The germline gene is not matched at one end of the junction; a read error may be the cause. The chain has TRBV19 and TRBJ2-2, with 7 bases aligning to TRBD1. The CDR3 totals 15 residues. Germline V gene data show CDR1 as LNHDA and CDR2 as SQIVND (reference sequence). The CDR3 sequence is CASSIDRANTGELFF. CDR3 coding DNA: TGTGCCAGTAGCATAGACAGGGCGAACACCGGGGAGCTGTTTTTT.